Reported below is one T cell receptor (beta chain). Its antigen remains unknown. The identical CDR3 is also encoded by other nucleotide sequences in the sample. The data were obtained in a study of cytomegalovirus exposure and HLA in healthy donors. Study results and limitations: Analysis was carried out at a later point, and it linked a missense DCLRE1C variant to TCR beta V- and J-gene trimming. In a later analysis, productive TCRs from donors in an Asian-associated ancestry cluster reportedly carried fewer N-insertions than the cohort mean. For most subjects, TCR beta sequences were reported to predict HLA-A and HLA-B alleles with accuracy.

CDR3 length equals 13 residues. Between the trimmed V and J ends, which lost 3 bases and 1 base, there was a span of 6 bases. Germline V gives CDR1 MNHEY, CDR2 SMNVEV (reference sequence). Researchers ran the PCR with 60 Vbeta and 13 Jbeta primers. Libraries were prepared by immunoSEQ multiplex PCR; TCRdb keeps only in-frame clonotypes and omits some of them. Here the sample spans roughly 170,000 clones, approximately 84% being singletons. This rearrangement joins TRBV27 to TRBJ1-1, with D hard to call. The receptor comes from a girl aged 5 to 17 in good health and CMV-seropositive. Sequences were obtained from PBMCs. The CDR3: CASSLGENTEAFF. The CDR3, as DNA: TGTGCCAGCAGTTTGGGCGAGAACACTGAAGCTTTCTTT.